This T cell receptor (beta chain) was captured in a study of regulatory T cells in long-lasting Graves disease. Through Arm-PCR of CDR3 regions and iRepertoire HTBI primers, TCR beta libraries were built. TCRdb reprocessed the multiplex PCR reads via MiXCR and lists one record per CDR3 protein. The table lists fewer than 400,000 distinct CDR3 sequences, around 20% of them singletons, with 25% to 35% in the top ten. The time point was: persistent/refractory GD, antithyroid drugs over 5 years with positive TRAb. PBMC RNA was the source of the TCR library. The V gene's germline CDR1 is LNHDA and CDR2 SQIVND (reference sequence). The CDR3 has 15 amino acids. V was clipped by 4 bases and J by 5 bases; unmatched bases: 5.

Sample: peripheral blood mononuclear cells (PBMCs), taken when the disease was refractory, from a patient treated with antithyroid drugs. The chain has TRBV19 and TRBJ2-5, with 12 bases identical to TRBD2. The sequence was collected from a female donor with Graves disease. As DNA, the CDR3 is TGTGCCAGTAGTAAACTAGCGGGAGGTTTTGAGACCCAGTACTTC. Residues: CASSKLAGGFETQYF.